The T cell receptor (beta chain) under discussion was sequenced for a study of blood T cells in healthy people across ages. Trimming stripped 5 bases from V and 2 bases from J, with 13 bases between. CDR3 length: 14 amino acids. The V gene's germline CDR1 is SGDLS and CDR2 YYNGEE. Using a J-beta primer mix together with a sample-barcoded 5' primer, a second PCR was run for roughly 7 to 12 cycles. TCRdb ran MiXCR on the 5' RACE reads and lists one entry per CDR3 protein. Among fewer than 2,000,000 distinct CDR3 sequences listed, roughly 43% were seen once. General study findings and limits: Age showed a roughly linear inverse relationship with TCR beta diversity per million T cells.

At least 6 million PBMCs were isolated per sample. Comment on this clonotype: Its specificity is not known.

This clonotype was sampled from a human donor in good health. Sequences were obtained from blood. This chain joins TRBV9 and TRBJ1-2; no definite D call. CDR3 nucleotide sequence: TGTGCCAGCAGAGGGTTGGGGTACAACTATGGCTACACCTTC. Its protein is CASRGLGYNYGYTF.